The clone carrying this T cell receptor (beta chain) was seen a handful of times. The germline V gene encodes CDR1 MNHEY and CDR2 SMNVEV (reference sequence). The V and J ends lost 6 bases and 7 bases respectively, with 15 bases between them. This CDR3 contains 13 residues. The data are from a study of blood T cell repertoires in COVID-19. At the level of the study: Italy, Spain and the United States were the sources of the convalescent and acute COVID-19 samples. T cells, B-cell-depleted T cells, or PBMCs supplied cDNA or gDNA.

In the authors' workflow: Amplification of reference gene primers was used by the study to estimate nucleated cell counts. The repertoire was sequenced with immunoSEQ multiplex PCR; TCRdb's copy has only in-frame clones and lacks some. That table supplies the V and J calls and clone size; D and trimming were determined from the DNA. The table includes 45,000 to 65,000 clones, 65% to 85% detected once. Material for sequencing was peripheral blood. The TCR comes from a human donor in a cohort sampled during active COVID-19. This chain joins TRBV27 and TRBJ1-2; possibly TRBD1 for D (5 bases). CDR3 loop: CASSPGGGTGYTF. Written as DNA, the CDR3 is TGTGCCAGCAGCCCCGGTGGAGGGACTGGCTACACCTTC.